A selection of T cell receptor beta chains follows, all from one sample in a study of cytomegalovirus exposure and HLA in healthy donors. Assay used: immunoSEQ multiplex PCR; TCRdb lists only in-frame clones, some missing. The data show around 88,000 clones, about 74% seen once. The sequenced sample was PBMCs. The source of these receptors is a male donor in good health and CMV-seronegative. CDR3s include the opening cysteine and the closing phenylalanine or tryptophan. The order of the fields is D gene, clone size, J gene, V gene, CDR3 protein, CDR3 DNA. The D gene is left open where the match is weak. Only part of the rows carry a size: once, few, many, or a class if the clone is expanded.

d_gene: TRBD2; abundance: .; j_gene: TRBJ2-3; v_gene: TRBV19; CDR3aa: CASRGLGTDTQYF; CDR3nt: TGTGCCAGTAGGGGACTAGGCACAGATACGCAGTATTTT
d_gene: TRBD2; abundance: .; j_gene: TRBJ2-3; v_gene: TRBV5-4; CDR3aa: CASSLLAGEGTDTQYF; CDR3nt: TGTGCCAGCAGCTTACTAGCGGGAGAGGGCACAGATACGCAGTATTTT
d_gene: .; abundance: .; j_gene: TRBJ2-3; v_gene: TRBV19; CDR3aa: CASSMLAGGSTDTQYF; CDR3nt: TGTGCCAGTAGTATGCTTGCGGGCGGCAGCACAGATACGCAGTATTTT
d_gene: .; abundance: few; j_gene: TRBJ1-4; v_gene: TRBV28; CDR3aa: CASIQTDSTNEKLFF; CDR3nt: TGTGCCAGCATCCAGACAGACTCAACTAATGAAAAACTGTTTTTT
d_gene: .; abundance: .; j_gene: TRBJ1-1; v_gene: TRBV28; CDR3aa: CASSSGPRGAFF; CDR3nt: TGTGCCAGCAGTTCCGGACCTCGGGGGGCTTTCTTT
d_gene: TRBD1; abundance: .; j_gene: TRBJ2-5; v_gene: TRBV11-2; CDR3aa: CASSLAYRGLGETQYF; CDR3nt: TGTGCCAGCAGCTTAGCGTACAGGGGATTAGGGGAGACCCAGTACTTC
d_gene: TRBD1; abundance: .; j_gene: TRBJ2-2; v_gene: TRBV4-1; CDR3aa: CASSHRQGDGELFF; CDR3nt: TGCGCCAGCAGCCATAGACAGGGGGACGGGGAGCTGTTTTTT
d_gene: TRBD1; abundance: once; j_gene: TRBJ2-6; v_gene: TRBV5-1; CDR3aa: CASSLRGQGTSGANVLTF; CDR3nt: TGCGCCAGCAGCTTAAGGGGACAGGGAACTTCTGGGGCCAACGTCCTGACTTTC
d_gene: TRBD1; abundance: .; j_gene: TRBJ1-2; v_gene: TRBV28; CDR3aa: CASSPTRTGGSYGYTF; CDR3nt: TGTGCCAGCAGTCCGACTAGGACAGGGGGGAGCTATGGCTACACCTTC
d_gene: TRBD1; abundance: .; j_gene: TRBJ1-5; v_gene: TRBV2; CDR3aa: CASLPDRVHNQPQHF; CDR3nt: TGTGCCAGCCTCCCGGACAGGGTACACAATCAGCCCCAGCATTTT
d_gene: TRBD2; abundance: few; j_gene: TRBJ2-1; v_gene: TRBV29-1; CDR3aa: CSVRSGSDEQFF; CDR3nt: TGCAGCGTTCGCAGCGGGAGTGATGAGCAGTTCTTC
d_gene: TRBD1; abundance: .; j_gene: TRBJ2-7; v_gene: TRBV27; CDR3aa: CASSPGQGRAYEQYF; CDR3nt: TGTGCCAGCAGTCCCGGACAGGGCAGGGCCTACGAGCAGTACTTC
d_gene: .; abundance: .; j_gene: TRBJ2-1; v_gene: TRBV7-3; CDR3aa: CASSVASPGQISYNEQFF; CDR3nt: TGTGCCAGCAGCGTAGCCTCCCCAGGACAAATCTCCTACAATGAGCAGTTCTTC
d_gene: .; abundance: .; j_gene: TRBJ1-1; v_gene: TRBV18; CDR3aa: CASSPRQFEPFF; CDR3nt: TGTGCCAGCTCACCCAGACAGTTTGAGCCTTTCTTT
d_gene: .; abundance: .; j_gene: TRBJ2-7; v_gene: TRBV5-1; CDR3aa: CASSLGLGAPYEQYF; CDR3nt: TGCGCCAGCAGCTTGGGGTTAGGGGCCCCCTACGAGCAGTACTTC
d_gene: .; abundance: .; j_gene: TRBJ1-5; v_gene: TRBV10-2; CDR3aa: CASSEVMGLSNQPQHF; CDR3nt: TGCGCCAGCAGTGAGGTCATGGGACTTAGCAATCAGCCCCAGCATTTT
d_gene: .; abundance: .; j_gene: TRBJ2-1; v_gene: TRBV10-2; CDR3aa: CASTPSGGYNEQFF; CDR3nt: TGCGCCAGCACCCCCAGCGGAGGCTACAATGAGCAGTTCTTC
d_gene: .; abundance: .; j_gene: TRBJ1-3; v_gene: TRBV5-1; CDR3aa: CASSPAGSPNGNTIYF; CDR3nt: TGCGCCAGCAGCCCTGCAGGCAGCCCTAATGGAAACACCATATATTTT
d_gene: .; abundance: few; j_gene: TRBJ2-1; v_gene: TRBV27; CDR3aa: CASSPPSIDYSYNEQFF; CDR3nt: TGTGCCAGCAGTCCCCCGTCCATAGATTACTCCTACAATGAGCAGTTCTTC
d_gene: .; abundance: .; j_gene: TRBJ1-3; v_gene: TRBV30; CDR3aa: CAWLEGVEGASGNTIYF; CDR3nt: TGTGCCTGGCTGGAAGGGGTTGAAGGAGCCTCTGGAAACACCATATATTTT
d_gene: TRBD2; abundance: medium-sized; j_gene: TRBJ2-5; v_gene: TRBV6-5; CDR3aa: CASSYTQTSSETQYF; CDR3nt: TGTGCCAGCAGTTACACCCAGACTAGCTCTGAGACCCAGTACTTC
d_gene: TRBD2; abundance: .; j_gene: TRBJ2-1; v_gene: TRBV19; CDR3aa: CASNLAGEYNEQFF; CDR3nt: TGTGCCAGTAACCTAGCGGGAGAGTACAATGAGCAGTTCTTC
d_gene: TRBD2; abundance: .; j_gene: TRBJ2-7; v_gene: TRBV7-2; CDR3aa: CASSLAAGGQYF; CDR3nt: TGTGCCAGCAGCTTAGCTGCGGGAGGGCAGTACTTC
d_gene: .; abundance: .; j_gene: TRBJ1-5; v_gene: TRBV30; CDR3aa: CAWGRRGTGQPQHF; CDR3nt: TGTGCCTGGGGTCGTAGAGGCACCGGCCAGCCCCAGCATTTT
d_gene: .; abundance: .; j_gene: TRBJ2-1; v_gene: TRBV5-8; CDR3aa: CASSLVVRLGAYNEQFF; CDR3nt: TGTGCCAGCAGCTTGGTGGTGAGACTAGGGGCCTACAATGAGCAGTTCTTC
d_gene: .; abundance: .; j_gene: TRBJ2-1; v_gene: TRBV7-3; CDR3aa: CASSLRGRAGYNEQFF; CDR3nt: TGTGCCAGCAGCTTAAGAGGGCGGGCCGGCTACAATGAGCAGTTCTTC
d_gene: TRBD1; abundance: .; j_gene: TRBJ1-2; v_gene: TRBV6-6; CDR3aa: CASSPRDRPNYGYTF; CDR3nt: TGTGCCAGCAGTCCCCGGGACAGGCCCAACTATGGCTACACCTTC
d_gene: TRBD1; abundance: .; j_gene: TRBJ1-2; v_gene: TRBV5-5; CDR3aa: CASSWTGSNGYTF; CDR3nt: TGTGCCAGCAGCTGGACAGGGAGCAATGGCTACACCTTC
d_gene: .; abundance: few; j_gene: TRBJ1-4; v_gene: TRBV18; CDR3aa: CASSPARAGEKLFF; CDR3nt: TGTGCCAGCTCACCAGCCAGGGCCGGTGAAAAACTGTTTTTT
d_gene: .; abundance: .; j_gene: TRBJ1-3; v_gene: TRBV27; CDR3aa: CASSSIGAGGNTIYF; CDR3nt: TGTGCCAGCAGTTCTATAGGGGCAGGTGGAAACACCATATATTTT
d_gene: .; abundance: .; j_gene: TRBJ1-2; v_gene: TRBV7-3; CDR3aa: CASSLTSDRSYGYTF; CDR3nt: TGTGCCAGCAGCTTAACCTCCGACAGATCCTATGGCTACACCTTC
d_gene: .; abundance: few; j_gene: TRBJ1-1; v_gene: TRBV6-6; CDR3aa: CASSTEGLNTEAFF; CDR3nt: TGTGCCAGCAGTACAGAGGGTTTGAACACTGAAGCTTTCTTT
d_gene: .; abundance: .; j_gene: TRBJ2-2; v_gene: TRBV30; CDR3aa: CAWTHRLGGSGELFF; CDR3nt: TGTGCCTGGACCCACAGACTTGGAGGTTCCGGGGAGCTGTTTTTT
d_gene: .; abundance: .; j_gene: TRBJ2-5; v_gene: TRBV4-2; CDR3aa: CASSRTGDPVGQETQYF; CDR3nt: TGTGCCAGCAGCCGCACGGGAGACCCCGTTGGCCAAGAGACCCAGTACTTC
d_gene: TRBD2; abundance: .; j_gene: TRBJ2-3; v_gene: TRBV25-1; CDR3aa: CASSEATSERGVAQYF; CDR3nt: TGTGCCAGCAGTGAAGCAACTAGCGAGCGCGGGGTTGCGCAGTATTTT
d_gene: .; abundance: .; j_gene: TRBJ1-2; v_gene: TRBV30; CDR3aa: CAWSVLPGYGYTF; CDR3nt: TGTGCCTGGAGTGTGCTCCCCGGCTATGGCTACACCTTC
d_gene: .; abundance: .; j_gene: TRBJ2-7; v_gene: TRBV5-4; CDR3aa: CASSYNPYEQYF; CDR3nt: TGTGCCAGCAGCTACAACCCCTACGAGCAGTACTTC
d_gene: .; abundance: .; j_gene: TRBJ2-3; v_gene: TRBV29-1; CDR3aa: CSVEGPRAGTDMQYF; CDR3nt: TGCAGCGTTGAAGGCCCGAGGGCTGGCACAGATATGCAGTATTTT
d_gene: TRBD1; abundance: few; j_gene: TRBJ1-2; v_gene: TRBV19; CDR3aa: CASSRDGQGGHGYTF; CDR3nt: TGTGCCAGTAGTCGCGACGGACAGGGGGGTCATGGCTACACCTTC
d_gene: .; abundance: .; j_gene: TRBJ1-5; v_gene: TRBV10-3; CDR3aa: CAISDAGEPQHF; CDR3nt: TGTGCCATCAGTGACGCAGGGGAGCCCCAGCATTTT
d_gene: .; abundance: .; j_gene: TRBJ2-1; v_gene: TRBV4-2; CDR3aa: CASSQVGSGSSYNEQFF; CDR3nt: TGTGCCAGCAGCCAAGTCGGGTCCGGGAGCTCCTACAATGAGCAGTTCTTC
d_gene: .; abundance: .; j_gene: TRBJ2-3; v_gene: TRBV4-3; CDR3aa: CASSQDFESTDTQYF; CDR3nt: TGCGCCAGCAGCCAAGATTTTGAGAGCACAGATACGCAGTATTTT
d_gene: .; abundance: .; j_gene: TRBJ2-7; v_gene: TRBV4-3; CDR3aa: CASSQALRVSEQYF; CDR3nt: TGCGCCAGCAGCCAAGCACTCCGGGTTAGCGAGCAGTACTTC
d_gene: .; abundance: .; j_gene: TRBJ1-1; v_gene: TRBV6-6; CDR3aa: CASSSANREAFF; CDR3nt: TGTGCCAGCAGTTCGGCTAACAGGGAAGCTTTCTTT
d_gene: TRBD1; abundance: .; j_gene: TRBJ2-5; v_gene: TRBV28; CDR3aa: CASSIRDRDETQYF; CDR3nt: TGTGCCAGCAGTATCCGTGACAGGGATGAGACCCAGTACTTC
d_gene: TRBD2; abundance: .; j_gene: TRBJ2-7; v_gene: TRBV5-4; CDR3aa: CASSHGGGRSHEQYF; CDR3nt: TGTGCCAGCAGCCACGGCGGCGGGAGGAGCCACGAGCAGTACTTC
d_gene: TRBD1; abundance: few; j_gene: TRBJ2-7; v_gene: TRBV7-2; CDR3aa: CASTTDRGYAYEQYF; CDR3nt: TGTGCCAGCACCACAGACAGGGGATATGCCTACGAGCAGTACTTC
d_gene: .; abundance: .; j_gene: TRBJ1-3; v_gene: TRBV28; CDR3aa: CASSPSRGNTIYF; CDR3nt: TGTGCCAGCAGTCCCTCGCGAGGAAACACCATATATTTT
d_gene: .; abundance: .; j_gene: TRBJ2-1; v_gene: TRBV7-3; CDR3aa: CASSTKSPGLYNEQFF; CDR3nt: TGTGCCAGCAGCACAAAGTCCCCCGGACTGTACAATGAGCAGTTCTTC
d_gene: TRBD2; abundance: .; j_gene: TRBJ2-1; v_gene: TRBV6-5; CDR3aa: CASSYAAGGDGEQFF; CDR3nt: TGTGCCAGCAGTTACGCAGCGGGAGGGGATGGTGAGCAGTTCTTC
d_gene: .; abundance: .; j_gene: TRBJ2-7; v_gene: TRBV27; CDR3aa: CASSWDGGREQYF; CDR3nt: TGTGCCAGCAGTTGGGACGGGGGTCGCGAGCAGTACTTC
d_gene: .; abundance: .; j_gene: TRBJ1-3; v_gene: TRBV28; CDR3aa: CASLSSLISGNTIYF; CDR3nt: TGTGCCAGTTTGAGTTCACTTATCTCTGGAAACACCATATATTTT
d_gene: TRBD2; abundance: .; j_gene: TRBJ2-1; v_gene: TRBV28; CDR3aa: CASSLAGGPGNEQFF; CDR3nt: TGTGCCAGCAGTTTAGCGGGAGGGCCGGGAAATGAGCAGTTCTTC
d_gene: .; abundance: few; j_gene: TRBJ1-4; v_gene: TRBV7-2; CDR3aa: CASRGLSYEKLFF; CDR3nt: TGTGCCAGCAGGGGGCTGAGCTATGAAAAACTGTTTTTT
d_gene: .; abundance: few; j_gene: TRBJ2-1; v_gene: TRBV5-6; CDR3aa: CASSSKLALQLTYNEQFF; CDR3nt: TGTGCCAGCAGCTCGAAACTAGCTCTTCAACTCACCTACAATGAGCAGTTCTTC
d_gene: TRBD2; abundance: few; j_gene: TRBJ2-7; v_gene: TRBV29-1; CDR3aa: CSGGGGTFYEQYF; CDR3nt: TGCAGCGGCGGGGGAGGGACTTTCTACGAGCAGTACTTC
d_gene: TRBD2; abundance: .; j_gene: TRBJ2-2; v_gene: TRBV27; CDR3aa: CASSPGTSGTGELFF; CDR3nt: TGTGCCAGCAGTCCCGGGACTAGCGGGACCGGGGAGCTGTTTTTT
d_gene: .; abundance: .; j_gene: TRBJ2-1; v_gene: TRBV5-6; CDR3aa: CASSLDRGMWEQFF; CDR3nt: TGTGCCAGCAGCTTAGATAGAGGGATGTGGGAGCAGTTCTTC
d_gene: .; abundance: .; j_gene: TRBJ2-7; v_gene: TRBV7-2; CDR3aa: CASSFAGARRYEQYF; CDR3nt: TGTGCCAGCAGCTTTGCGGGGGCGCGTCGCTACGAGCAGTACTTC
d_gene: .; abundance: .; j_gene: TRBJ1-2; v_gene: TRBV30; CDR3aa: CAWSVLAGPSYGYTF; CDR3nt: TGTGCCTGGAGTGTACTGGCAGGGCCTAGCTATGGCTACACCTTC